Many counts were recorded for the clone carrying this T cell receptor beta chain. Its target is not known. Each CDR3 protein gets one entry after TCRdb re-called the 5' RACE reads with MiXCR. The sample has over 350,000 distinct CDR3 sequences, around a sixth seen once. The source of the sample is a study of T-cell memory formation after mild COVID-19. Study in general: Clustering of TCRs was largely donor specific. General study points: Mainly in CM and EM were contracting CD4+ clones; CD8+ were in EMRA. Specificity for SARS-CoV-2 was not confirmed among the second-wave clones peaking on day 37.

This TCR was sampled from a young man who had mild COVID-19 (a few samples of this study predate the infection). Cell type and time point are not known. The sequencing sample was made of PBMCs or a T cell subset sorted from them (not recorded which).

The CDR3 sequence is CASSLGIGSSYEQYV. The CDR3 coding sequence is TGTGCCAGCAGCCTAGGTATTGGGAGCTCCTACGAGCAGTACGTC. This chain joins TRBV11-2 and TRBJ2-7, with D tentatively TRBD2 (5 bases). This CDR3 comprises 15 residues. In germline, CDR1 is SGHAT, CDR2 FQNNGV. V was pared by 5 bases and J by 0 bases, with 14 bases between.